This TCR beta chain originates from a study of cytotoxic CD8 clonotypes in ibrutinib-treated CLL. Study observations and caveats: Clonality was higher at ibrutinib response and returned toward baseline at progression. Rare overall, public clonotypes shrank or held steady under therapy.

Germline V gene sequence: CDR1 MNHEY, CDR2 SVGAGI. The CDR3 spans 12 residues. V dropped 6 bases and J dropped 0 bases, with 6 bases sitting between them. The planned depth of sequencing spanned 1 in 200,000 to 1 in 1 million T cells. Clones were read by immunoSEQ multiplex PCR, and TCRdb kept only the in-frame ones, dropping some. The table lists about 180,000 clones, about 80% of them singletons. A remark on this clone: Its antigen is unknown.

The source of this sequence is a human donor with chronic lymphocytic leukemia. The V call is TRBV6-5, the J call TRBJ2-7; a possible D gene is TRBD2 (6 bases). Sequenced material: PBMCs, taken after 24 months of ibrutinib treatment. CDR3 residues: CASREGSYEQYF. The CDR3 nucleotides are TGTGCCAGCAGGGAGGGCTCCTACGAGCAGTACTTC.